The 5 T cell receptor beta chains reported below all come from one sample, sequenced in a study of CD8+CD57+ T cells in acquired aplastic anemia. Patients chosen for sequencing had CD8+CD57+ cells that had expanded, as shown by flow cytometry. TCR beta VDJ and CDR3 profiling used genomic DNA as template. MiXCR, applied by TCRdb to the reads, yields one record per CDR3 protein. The table has about 120,000 distinct CDR3 sequences, under 65% seen once; the top ten hold 25% to 30%. The specimen was sorted CD4+, CD8+, or CD8+CD57+ T cells (not recorded which) from PBMCs. These receptor sequences come from a human donor with aplastic anemia.

This chain joins TRBV10-3 and TRBJ1-1, with D perhaps TRBD1 (5 bases). The CDR3 contains 14 residues. The germline gives CDR1 ENHRY, CDR2 SYGVKD. V lost 3 bases and J 7 bases, leaving 15 bases between the germline ends. The CDR3 region has the DNA TGTGCCATCAGTGACTCCGGAGGAGGGGTTGAAGCTTTCTTT. This gives the protein CAISDSGGGVEAFF.

Many counts were recorded for this clonotype. The chain couples TRBV12-3 or TRBV12-4 to TRBJ2-1; 7 bases map to TRBD1. Trimming took 6 bases from V and 4 from J; bases not matched to a gene: 6. The CDR3 is 14 residues long. In nucleotides, the CDR3 is TGTGCCAGCAGCCTGGACAGGCGGTACAATGAGCAGTTCTTC. Translating it yields CASSLDRRYNEQFF.

Concerning this clonotype itself: A much bigger clone sits one base away, suggesting this may be a read error. The V gene is TRBV6-5, the J gene TRBJ2-7; D is undetermined. Germline V gene data show CDR1 as MNHEY and CDR2 as SVGAGI. The CDR3 totals 12 residues. The CDR3 DNA sequence: TGTGCCAGCGGATATTCGATCTACGAGCAGCACTTC. Its translation is CASGYSIYEQHF.

As for this clonotype: At one end, the junction sequence differs from germline, possibly due to a read error. This chain connects TRBV19 to TRBJ1-2; D not resolved. Germline CDR1 is LNHDA and CDR2 is SQIVND (reference sequence). The CDR3 totals 15 residues. The CDR3 bases are TGTGCCAGTAGTACGGAGAGGAGAACTAACTATGGCTACACCTTT. This gives the protein CASSTERRTNYGYTF. The full variable domain, rest sourced from reference TRBV19 and TRBJ1-2, is DGGITQSPKYLFRKEGQNVTLSCEQNLNHDAMYWYRQDPGQGLRLIYYSQIVNDFQKGDIAEGYSVSREKKESFPLTVTSAQKNPTAFYLCASSTERRTNYGYTFGSGTRLTVV.

At least ten counts were recorded for this clonotype. The chain combines TRBV7-6 with TRBJ1-1; possibly TRBD1 for D (5 bases). This CDR3 contains 13 residues. Germline lookup yields CDR1 SGHVS and CDR2 FNYEAQ. Trimming cost V 4 bases and J 4 bases, with 10 bases left between them. CDR3 loop: CASSSRGRTEAFF. The CDR3, as DNA: TGTGCCAGCAGCTCGAGGGGTCGCACTGAAGCTTTCTTT.